This entry features one T cell receptor (beta chain) sequence. The data stem from a study of blood T cell repertoires in COVID-19. The CDR3 is made up of 14 amino acids. Germline values: CDR1 MNHEY, CDR2 SMNVEV (reference sequence). The ends were cut back, 5 bases at V and 4 bases at J, with 14 bases in the middle. Here immunoSEQ multiplex PCR was the method, and the copy in TCRdb shows in-frame clones only, minus some. The sample yields a few hundred thousand clones, around nine tenths seen once. The chain carries TRBV27 and TRBJ1-2, with a possible D match to TRBD1 (5 bases). The specimen sequenced was peripheral blood. The source of this sequence is a woman aged 25 to 45 with COVID-19, enrolled during active disease. The CDR3 sequence is CASSADTLFYGYTF. Here the CDR3 DNA reads TGTGCCAGCAGTGCGGACACCCTTTTCTATGGCTACACCTTC.